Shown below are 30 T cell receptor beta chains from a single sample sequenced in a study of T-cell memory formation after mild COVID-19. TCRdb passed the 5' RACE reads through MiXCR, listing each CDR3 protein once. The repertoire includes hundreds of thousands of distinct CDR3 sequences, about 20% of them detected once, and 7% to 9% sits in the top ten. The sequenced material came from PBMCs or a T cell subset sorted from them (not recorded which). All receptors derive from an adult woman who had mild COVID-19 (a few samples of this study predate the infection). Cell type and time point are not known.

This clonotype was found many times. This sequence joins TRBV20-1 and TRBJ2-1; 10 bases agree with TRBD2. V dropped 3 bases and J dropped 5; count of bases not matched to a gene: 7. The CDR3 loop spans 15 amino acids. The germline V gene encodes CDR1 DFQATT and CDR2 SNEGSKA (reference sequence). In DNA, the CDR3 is TGCAGTGCTAGTCACTCCGGGACTAGCGACAATGAGCAGTTCTTC. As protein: CSASHSGTSDNEQFF.

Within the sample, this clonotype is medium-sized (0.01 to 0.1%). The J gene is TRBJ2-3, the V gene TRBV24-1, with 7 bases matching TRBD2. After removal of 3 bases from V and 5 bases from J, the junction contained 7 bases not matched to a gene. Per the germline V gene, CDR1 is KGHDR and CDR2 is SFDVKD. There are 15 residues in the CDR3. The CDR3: CATSDPRGYGDTQYF. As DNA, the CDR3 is TGTGCCACCAGTGATCCGCGGGGGTACGGAGATACGCAGTATTTT.

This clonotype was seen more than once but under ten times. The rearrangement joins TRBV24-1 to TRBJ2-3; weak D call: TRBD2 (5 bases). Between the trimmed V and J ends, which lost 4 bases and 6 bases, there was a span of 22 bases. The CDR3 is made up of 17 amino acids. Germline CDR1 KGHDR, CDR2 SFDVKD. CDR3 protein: CATSELSRGGLTDTQYF. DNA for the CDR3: TGTGCCACCAGTGAACTCTCTAGAGGCGGACTCACCGATACGCAGTATTTT.

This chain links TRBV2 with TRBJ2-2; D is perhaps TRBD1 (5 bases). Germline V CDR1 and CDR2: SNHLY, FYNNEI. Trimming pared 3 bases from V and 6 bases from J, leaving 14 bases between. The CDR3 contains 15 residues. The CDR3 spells CASSDEGKGPGELFF. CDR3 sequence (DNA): TGTGCCAGCAGTGATGAAGGAAAGGGGCCCGGGGAGCTGTTTTTT.

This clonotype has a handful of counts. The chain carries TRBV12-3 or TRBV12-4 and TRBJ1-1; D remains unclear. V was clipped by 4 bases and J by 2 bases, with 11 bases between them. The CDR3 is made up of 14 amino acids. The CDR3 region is CASSSQGANTEAFF. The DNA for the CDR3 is TGTGCCAGCAGTTCTCAAGGAGCTAACACTGAAGCTTTCTTT.

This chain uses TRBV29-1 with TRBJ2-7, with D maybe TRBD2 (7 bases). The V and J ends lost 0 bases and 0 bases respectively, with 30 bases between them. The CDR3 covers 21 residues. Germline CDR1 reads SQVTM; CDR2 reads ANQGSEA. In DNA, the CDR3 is TGCAGCGTTGAAGAGCGGTCCGGGAACAGGGAGACTAGCCTAAGCTCCTACGAGCAGTACTTC. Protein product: CSVEERSGNRETSLSSYEQYF.

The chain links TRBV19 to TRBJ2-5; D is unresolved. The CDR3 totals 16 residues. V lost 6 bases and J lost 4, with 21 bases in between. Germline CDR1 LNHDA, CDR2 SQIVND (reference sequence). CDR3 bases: TGTGCCAGTAGCCTCTTTCCCTATCGAAGAGTAGAGACCCAGTACTTC. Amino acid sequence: CASSLFPYRRVETQYF.

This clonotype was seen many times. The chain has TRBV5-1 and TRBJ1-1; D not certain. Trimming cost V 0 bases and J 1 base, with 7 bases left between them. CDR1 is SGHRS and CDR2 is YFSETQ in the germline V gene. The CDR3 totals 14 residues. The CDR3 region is CASSLVPGNTEAFF. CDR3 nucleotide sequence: TGCGCCAGCAGCTTGGTTCCCGGGAACACTGAAGCTTTCTTT.

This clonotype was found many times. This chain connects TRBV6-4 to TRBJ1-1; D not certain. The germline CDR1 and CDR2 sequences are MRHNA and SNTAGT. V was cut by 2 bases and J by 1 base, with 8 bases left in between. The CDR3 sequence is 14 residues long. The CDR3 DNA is TGTGCCAGCAGTGACGGGTTGGAGAACACTGAAGCTTTCTTT. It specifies CASSDGLENTEAFF.

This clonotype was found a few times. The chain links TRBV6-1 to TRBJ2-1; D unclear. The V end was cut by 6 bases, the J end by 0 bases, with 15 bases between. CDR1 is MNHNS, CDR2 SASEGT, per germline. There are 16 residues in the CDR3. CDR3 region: CASSENMMSSYNEQFF. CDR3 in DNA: TGTGCCAGCAGCGAAAACATGATGAGCTCCTACAATGAGCAGTTCTTC.

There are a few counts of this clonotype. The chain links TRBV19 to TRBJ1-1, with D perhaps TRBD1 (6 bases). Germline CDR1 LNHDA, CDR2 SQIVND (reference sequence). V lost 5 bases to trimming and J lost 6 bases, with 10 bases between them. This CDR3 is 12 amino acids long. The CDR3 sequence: CASSLGTPEAFF. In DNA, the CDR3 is TGTGCCAGTAGTCTTGGGACACCTGAAGCTTTCTTT.

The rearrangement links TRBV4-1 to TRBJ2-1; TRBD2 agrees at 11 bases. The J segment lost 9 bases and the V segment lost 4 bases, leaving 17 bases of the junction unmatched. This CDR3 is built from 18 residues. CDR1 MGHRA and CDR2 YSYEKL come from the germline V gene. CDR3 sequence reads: CASSRLGLAGLPLGEQFF. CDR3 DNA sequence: TGCGCCAGCAGCCGGCTAGGACTAGCGGGCCTCCCCTTGGGTGAGCAGTTCTTC.

The CDR3 region has the DNA TGTGCCAGCAGCGTAGGGACTAGCGGGGGAGAGACCCAGTACTTC. Translated, it gives CASSVGTSGGETQYF. V is TRBV9 and J is TRBJ2-5, with 13 bases identical to TRBD2. The junction had 0 bases not matched to a gene; V was cut back by 0 bases and J by 4 bases. In germline, CDR1 is SGDLS, CDR2 YYNGEE. The CDR3 covers 15 residues.

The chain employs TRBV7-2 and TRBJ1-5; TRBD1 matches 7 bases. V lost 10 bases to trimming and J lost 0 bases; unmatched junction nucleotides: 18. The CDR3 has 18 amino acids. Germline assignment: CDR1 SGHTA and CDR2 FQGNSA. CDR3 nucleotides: TGTGCCACCGCCGGGTCAGAAAAGGGACAGTATAGCAATCAGCCCCAGCATTTT. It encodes CATAGSEKGQYSNQPQHF.

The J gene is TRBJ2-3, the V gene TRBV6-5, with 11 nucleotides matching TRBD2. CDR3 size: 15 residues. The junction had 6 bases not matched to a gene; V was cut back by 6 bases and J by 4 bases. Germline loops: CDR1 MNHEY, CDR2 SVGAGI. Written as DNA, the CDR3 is TGTGCCAGCAGCTTAGCGGGAGGGCGGGCAGATACGCAGTATTTT. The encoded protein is CASSLAGGRADTQYF.

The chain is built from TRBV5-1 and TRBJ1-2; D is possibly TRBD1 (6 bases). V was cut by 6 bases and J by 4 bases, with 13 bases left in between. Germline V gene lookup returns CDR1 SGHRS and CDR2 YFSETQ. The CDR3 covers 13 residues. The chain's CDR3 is CASTTGRAYGYTF. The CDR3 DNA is TGCGCCAGCACGACAGGTCGGGCCTATGGCTACACCTTC.

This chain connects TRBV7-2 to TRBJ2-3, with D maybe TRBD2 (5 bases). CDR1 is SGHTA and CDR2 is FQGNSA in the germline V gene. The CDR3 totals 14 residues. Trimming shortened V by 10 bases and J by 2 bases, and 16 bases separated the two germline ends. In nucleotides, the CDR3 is TGTGCCACCCAAGAGCGGCCGATCACAGATACGCAGTATTTT. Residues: CATQERPITDTQYF. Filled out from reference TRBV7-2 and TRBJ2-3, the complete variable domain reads GAGVSQSPSNKVTEKGKDVELRCDPISGHTALYWYRQSLGQGLEFLIYFQGNSAPDKSGLPSDRFSAERTGGSVSTLTIQRTQQEDSAVYLCATQERPITDTQYFGPGTRLTVL.

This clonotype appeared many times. The CDR3 here is CASIREPYNEQFF. The CDR3 DNA sequence: TGTGCCAGCATTCGGGAGCCCTACAATGAGCAGTTCTTC. The V call is TRBV12-3 or TRBV12-4, the J call TRBJ2-1, with D perhaps TRBD2 (6 bases). The V end was cut by 7 bases, the J end by 2 bases, with 9 bases between. The CDR3 totals 13 residues.

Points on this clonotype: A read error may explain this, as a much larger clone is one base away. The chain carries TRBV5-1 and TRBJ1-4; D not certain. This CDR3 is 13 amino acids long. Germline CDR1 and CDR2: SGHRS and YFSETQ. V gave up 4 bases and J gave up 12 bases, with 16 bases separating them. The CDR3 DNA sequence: TGCGCCAGCAGCCCCCAGGAAGAGGCAGAACTGTTTTTT. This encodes CASSPQEEAELFF. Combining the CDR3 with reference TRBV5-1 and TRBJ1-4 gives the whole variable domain KAGVTQTPRYLIKTRGQQVTLSCSPISGHRSVSWYQQTPGQGLQFLFEYFSETQRNKGNFPGRFSGRQFSNSRSEMNVSTLELGDSALYLCASSPQEEAELFFGSGTQLSVL.

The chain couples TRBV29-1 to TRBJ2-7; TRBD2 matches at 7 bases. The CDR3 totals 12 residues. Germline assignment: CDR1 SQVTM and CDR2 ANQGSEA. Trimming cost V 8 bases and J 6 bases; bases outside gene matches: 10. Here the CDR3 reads CSHLAGEGEQYF. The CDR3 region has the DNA TGCAGCCACCTCGCGGGGGAGGGCGAGCAGTACTTC.

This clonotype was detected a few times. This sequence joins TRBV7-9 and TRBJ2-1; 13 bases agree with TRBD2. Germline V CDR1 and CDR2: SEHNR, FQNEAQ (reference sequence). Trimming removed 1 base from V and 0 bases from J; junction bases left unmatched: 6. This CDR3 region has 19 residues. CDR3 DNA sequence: TGTGCCAGCAGCTTAGGGGTGACTAGCGGGAGGAGCTCCTACAATGAGCAGTTCTTC. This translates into CASSLGVTSGRSSYNEQFF. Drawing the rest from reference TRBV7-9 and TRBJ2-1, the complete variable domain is DTGVSQNPRHKITKRGQNVTFRCDPISEHNRLYWYRQTLGQGPEFLTYFQNEAQLEKSRLLSDRFSAERPKGSFSTLEIQRTEQGDSAMYLCASSLGVTSGRSSYNEQFFGPGTRLTVL.

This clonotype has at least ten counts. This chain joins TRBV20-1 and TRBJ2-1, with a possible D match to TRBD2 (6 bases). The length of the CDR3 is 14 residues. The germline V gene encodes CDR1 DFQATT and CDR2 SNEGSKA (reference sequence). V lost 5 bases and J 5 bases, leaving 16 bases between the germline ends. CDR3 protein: CSAAPLAGHNEQFF. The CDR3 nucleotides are TGCAGTGCTGCCCCTCTCGCGGGGCACAATGAGCAGTTCTTC.

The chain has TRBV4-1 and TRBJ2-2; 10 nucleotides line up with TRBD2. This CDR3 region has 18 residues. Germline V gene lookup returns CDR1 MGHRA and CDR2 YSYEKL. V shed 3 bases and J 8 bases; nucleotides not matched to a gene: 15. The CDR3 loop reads CASSHQADVQRGGGELFF. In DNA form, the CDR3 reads TGCGCCAGCAGCCACCAGGCAGATGTGCAGCGGGGGGGAGGGGAGCTGTTTTTT.

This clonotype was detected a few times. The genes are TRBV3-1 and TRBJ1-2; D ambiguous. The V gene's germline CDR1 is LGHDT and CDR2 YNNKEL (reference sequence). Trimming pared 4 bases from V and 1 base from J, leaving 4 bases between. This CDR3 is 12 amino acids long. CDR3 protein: CASSRLNYGYTF. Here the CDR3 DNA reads TGTGCCAGCAGCCGCCTTAACTATGGCTACACCTTC. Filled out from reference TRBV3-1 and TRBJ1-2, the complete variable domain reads DTAVSQTPKYLVTQMGNDKSIKCEQNLGHDTMYWYKQDSKKFLKIMFSYNNKELIINETVPNRFSPKSPDKAHLNLHINSLELGDSAVYFCASSRLNYGYTFGSGTRLTVV.

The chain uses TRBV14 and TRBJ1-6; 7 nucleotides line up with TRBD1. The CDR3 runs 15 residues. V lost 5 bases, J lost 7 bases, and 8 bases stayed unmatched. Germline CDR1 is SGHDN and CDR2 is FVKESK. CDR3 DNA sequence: TGTGCCAGCAGCACTCTACGGGACAGAAATTCACCCCTCCACTTT. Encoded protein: CASSTLRDRNSPLHF. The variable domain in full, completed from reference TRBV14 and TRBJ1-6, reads EAGVTQFPSHSVIEKGQTVTLRCDPISGHDNLYWYRRVMGKEIKFLLHFVKESKQDESGMPNNRFLAERTGGTYSTLKVQPAELEDSGVYFCASSTLRDRNSPLHFGNGTRLTVT.

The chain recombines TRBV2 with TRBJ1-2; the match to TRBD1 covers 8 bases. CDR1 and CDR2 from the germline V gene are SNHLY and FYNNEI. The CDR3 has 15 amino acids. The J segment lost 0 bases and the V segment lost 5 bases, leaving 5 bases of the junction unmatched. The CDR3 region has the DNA TGTGCCAGCAGTAACCAGGGGGCAGCTAACTATGGCTACACCTTC. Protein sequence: CASSNQGAANYGYTF.

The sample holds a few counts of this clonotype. CDR3 residues: CASSQVLDTQYF. The CDR3 nucleotides are TGTGCCAGCAGCCAAGTGTTAGATACGCAGTATTTT. The rearrangement joins TRBV3-1 to TRBJ2-3; unclear D gene. The V and J ends lost 1 base and 5 bases respectively, with 4 bases between them. Germline loops: CDR1 LGHDT, CDR2 YNNKEL (reference sequence). This CDR3 is 12 amino acids long.

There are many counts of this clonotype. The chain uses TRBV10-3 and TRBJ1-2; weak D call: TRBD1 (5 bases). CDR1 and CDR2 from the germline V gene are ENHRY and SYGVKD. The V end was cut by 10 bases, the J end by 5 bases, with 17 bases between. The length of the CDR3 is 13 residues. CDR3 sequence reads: CATLPGPYYGYTF. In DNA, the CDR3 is TGTGCCACCTTACCGGGACCGTATTATGGCTACACCTTC.

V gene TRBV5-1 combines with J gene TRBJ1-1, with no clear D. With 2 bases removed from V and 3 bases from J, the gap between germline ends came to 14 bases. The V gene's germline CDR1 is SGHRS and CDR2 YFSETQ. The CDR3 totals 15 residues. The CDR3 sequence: CASSLSAGIDTEAFF. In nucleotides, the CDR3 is TGCGCCAGCAGCTTATCGGCGGGGATCGACACTGAAGCTTTCTTT.

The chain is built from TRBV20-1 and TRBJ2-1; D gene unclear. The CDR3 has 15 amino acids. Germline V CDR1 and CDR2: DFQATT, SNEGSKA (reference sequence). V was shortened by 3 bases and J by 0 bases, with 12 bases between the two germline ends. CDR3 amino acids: CSASSVLSSYNEQFF. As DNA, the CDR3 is TGCAGTGCTAGCTCCGTCTTGAGCTCCTACAATGAGCAGTTCTTC.